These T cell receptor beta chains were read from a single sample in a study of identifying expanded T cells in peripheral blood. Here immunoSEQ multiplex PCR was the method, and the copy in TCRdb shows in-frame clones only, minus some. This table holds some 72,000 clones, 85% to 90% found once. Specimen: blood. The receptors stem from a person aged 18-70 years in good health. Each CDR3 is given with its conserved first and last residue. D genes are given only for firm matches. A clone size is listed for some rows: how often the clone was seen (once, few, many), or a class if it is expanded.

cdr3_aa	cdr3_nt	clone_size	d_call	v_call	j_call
CASSSGVGELFF	TGCGCCAGCAGCTCGGGCGTAGGGGAGCTGTTTTTT	once	NA	TRBV5-1	TRBJ2-2
CASTTTSGGSLEQYF	TGTGCCAGCACCACTACTAGCGGGGGATCTCTCGAGCAGTACTTC	once	TRBD2	TRBV5-6	TRBJ2-7
CASSPLGTSGNEQFF	TGTGCCAGCTCACCACTAGGGACTAGCGGCAATGAGCAGTTCTTC	NA	TRBD2	TRBV18	TRBJ2-1
CASSLNREEQYF	TGTGCCAGCTCACTGAATCGGGAAGAGCAGTACTTC	NA	NA	TRBV18	TRBJ2-7
CASSVVNGELFF	TGTGCCAGCAGCGTAGTGAACGGGGAGCTGTTTTTT	NA	NA	TRBV9	TRBJ2-2
CASSQSSGGGTDTQYF	TGCGCCAGCAGCCAATCTAGCGGGGGGGGCACAGATACGCAGTATTTT	NA	TRBD2	TRBV4-3	TRBJ2-3
CASRSSGEETQYF	TGTGCCAGCCGGTCTTCCGGGGAGGAGACCCAGTACTTC	once	NA	TRBV6-1	TRBJ2-5
CASSRAGTEAFF	TGTGCCAGCAGCCGCGCCGGCACTGAAGCTTTCTTT	NA	NA	TRBV7-9	TRBJ1-1
CASGVPGANVLTF	TGTGCCAGCGGGGTCCCTGGGGCCAACGTCCTGACTTTC	once	NA	TRBV6-5	TRBJ2-6
CASSNGQGPYEQYF	TGTGCCAGCAGTAACGGACAGGGTCCCTACGAGCAGTACTTC	NA	TRBD1	TRBV6-5	TRBJ2-7
CASSVAGIQETQYF	TGTGCCAGCAGCGTAGCCGGGATCCAAGAGACCCAGTACTTC	NA	NA	TRBV9	TRBJ2-5
CASSLYPSGDYNEQFF	TGCGCCAGCAGCTTGTATCCTAGCGGGGACTACAATGAGCAGTTCTTC	many	TRBD2	TRBV5-1	TRBJ2-1
CASSFGDRGYNEQFF	TGTGCCAGCAGCTTCGGGGACAGAGGTTACAATGAGCAGTTCTTC	few	TRBD1	TRBV11-2	TRBJ2-1
CAISEGQGIGYTF	TGTGCCATCAGTGAGGGACAGGGCATCGGCTACACCTTC	NA	TRBD1	TRBV10-3	TRBJ1-2